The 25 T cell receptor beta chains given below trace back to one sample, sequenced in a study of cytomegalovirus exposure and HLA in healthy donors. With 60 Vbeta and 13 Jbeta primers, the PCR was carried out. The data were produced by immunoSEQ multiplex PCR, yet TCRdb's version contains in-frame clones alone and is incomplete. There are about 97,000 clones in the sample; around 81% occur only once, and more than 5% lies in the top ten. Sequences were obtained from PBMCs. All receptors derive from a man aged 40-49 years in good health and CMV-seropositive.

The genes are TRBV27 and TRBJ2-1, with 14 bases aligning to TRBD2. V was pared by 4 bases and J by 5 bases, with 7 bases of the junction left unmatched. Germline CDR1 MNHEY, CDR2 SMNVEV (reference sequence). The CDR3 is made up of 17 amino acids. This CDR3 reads CASSSPGLAGDNNEQFF. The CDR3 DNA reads TGTGCCAGCAGTTCTCCGGGACTAGCGGGGGATAACAATGAGCAGTTCTTC.

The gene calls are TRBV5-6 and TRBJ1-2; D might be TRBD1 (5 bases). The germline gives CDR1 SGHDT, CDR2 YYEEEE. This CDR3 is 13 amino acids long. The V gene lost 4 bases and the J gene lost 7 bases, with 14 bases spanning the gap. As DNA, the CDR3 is TGTGCCAGCAGCCTAGGGGCAGGGCCTGGCTACACCTTC. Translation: CASSLGAGPGYTF.

The CDR3 nucleotides are TGTGCCAGCAGCTCAGACTACGAGCAGTACTTC. This encodes CASSSDYEQYF. The chain carries TRBV11-1 and TRBJ2-7; D gene unclear. The CDR3 sequence is 11 residues long. From germline, CDR1 is SGHAT and CDR2 FQDESV (reference sequence). V lost 4 bases to trimming and J lost 3 bases, with 4 bases between them.

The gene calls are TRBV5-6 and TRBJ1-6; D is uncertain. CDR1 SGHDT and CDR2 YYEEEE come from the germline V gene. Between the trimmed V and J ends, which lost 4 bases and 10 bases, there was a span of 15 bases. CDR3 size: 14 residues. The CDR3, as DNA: TGTGCCAGCAGCCTCCGGGAGCCCAGGTCACCCCTCCACTTT. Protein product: CASSLREPRSPLHF.

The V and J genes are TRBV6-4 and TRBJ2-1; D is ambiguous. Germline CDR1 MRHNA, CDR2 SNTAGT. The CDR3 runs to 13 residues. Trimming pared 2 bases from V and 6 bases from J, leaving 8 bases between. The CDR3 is CASSDPLSNEQFF. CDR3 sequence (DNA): TGTGCCAGCAGTGACCCCCTCTCCAATGAGCAGTTCTTC.

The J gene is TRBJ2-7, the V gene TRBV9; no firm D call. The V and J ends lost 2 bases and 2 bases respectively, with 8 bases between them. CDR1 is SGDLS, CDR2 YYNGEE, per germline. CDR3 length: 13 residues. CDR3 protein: CASSVDPAYEQYF. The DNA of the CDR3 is TGTGCCAGCAGCGTCGATCCAGCCTACGAGCAGTACTTC.

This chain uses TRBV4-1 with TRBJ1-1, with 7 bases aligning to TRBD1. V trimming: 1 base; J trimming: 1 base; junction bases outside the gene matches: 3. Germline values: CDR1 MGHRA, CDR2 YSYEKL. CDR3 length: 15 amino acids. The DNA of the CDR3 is TGCGCCAGCAGCCAAGGACAGGGAACGAACACTGAAGCTTTCTTT. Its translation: CASSQGQGTNTEAFF.

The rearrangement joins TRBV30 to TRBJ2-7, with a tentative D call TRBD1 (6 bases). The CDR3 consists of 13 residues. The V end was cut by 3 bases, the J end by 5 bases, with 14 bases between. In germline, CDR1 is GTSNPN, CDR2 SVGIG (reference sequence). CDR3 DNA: TGTGCCTGGAGCGCCCAACAGGGCCACGAGCAGTACTTC. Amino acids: CAWSAQQGHEQYF.

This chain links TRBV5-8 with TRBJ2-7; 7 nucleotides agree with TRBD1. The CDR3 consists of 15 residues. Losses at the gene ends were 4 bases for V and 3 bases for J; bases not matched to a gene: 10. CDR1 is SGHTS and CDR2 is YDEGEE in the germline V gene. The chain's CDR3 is CASSRTGELLYEQYF. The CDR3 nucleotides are TGTGCCAGCAGCCGAACAGGGGAGCTACTCTACGAGCAGTACTTC. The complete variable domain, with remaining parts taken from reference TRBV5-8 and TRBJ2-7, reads EAGVTQSPTHLIKTRGQQATLRCSPISGHTSVYWYQQALGLGLQFLLWYDEGEERNRGNFPPRFSGRQFPNYSSELNVNALELEDSALYLCASSRTGELLYEQYFGPGTRLTVT.

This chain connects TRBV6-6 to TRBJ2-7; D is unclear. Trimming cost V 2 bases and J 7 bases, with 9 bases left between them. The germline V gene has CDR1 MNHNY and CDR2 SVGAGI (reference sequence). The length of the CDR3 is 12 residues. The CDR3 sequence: CASSYPMREQYF. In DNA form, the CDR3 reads TGTGCCAGCAGTTACCCGATGAGAGAGCAGTACTTC.

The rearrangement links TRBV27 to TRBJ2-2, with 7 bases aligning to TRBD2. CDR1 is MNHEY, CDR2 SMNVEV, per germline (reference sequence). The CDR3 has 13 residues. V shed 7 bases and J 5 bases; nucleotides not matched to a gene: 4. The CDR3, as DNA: TGTGCCAGCACTCTCGGGGGGACCGGGGAGCTGTTTTTT. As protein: CASTLGGTGELFF.

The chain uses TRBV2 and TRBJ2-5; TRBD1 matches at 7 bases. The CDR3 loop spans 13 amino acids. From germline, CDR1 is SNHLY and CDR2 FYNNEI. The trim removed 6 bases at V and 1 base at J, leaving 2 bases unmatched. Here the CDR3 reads CASRGTAQETQYF. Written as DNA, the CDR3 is TGTGCCAGCAGGGGGACAGCCCAAGAGACCCAGTACTTC. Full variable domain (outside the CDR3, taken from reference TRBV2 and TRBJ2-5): EPEVTQTPSHQVTQMGQEVILRCVPISNHLYFYWYRQILGQKVEFLVSFYNNEISEKSEIFDDQFSVERPDGSNFTLKIRSTKLEDSAMYFCASRGTAQETQYFGPGTRLLVL.

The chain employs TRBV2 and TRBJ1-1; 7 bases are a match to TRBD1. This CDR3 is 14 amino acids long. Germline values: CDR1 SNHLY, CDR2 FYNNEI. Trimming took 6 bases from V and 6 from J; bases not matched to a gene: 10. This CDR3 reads CASRRGQEGAEAFF. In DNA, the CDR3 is TGTGCCAGCAGGCGTGGACAGGAGGGTGCTGAAGCTTTCTTT.

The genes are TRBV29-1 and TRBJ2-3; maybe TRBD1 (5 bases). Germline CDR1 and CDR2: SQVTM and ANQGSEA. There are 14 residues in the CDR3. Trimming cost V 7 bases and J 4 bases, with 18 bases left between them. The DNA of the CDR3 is TGCAGCGCTTGGATGGGGCTCGGGTCAGATACGCAGTATTTT. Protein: CSAWMGLGSDTQYF.

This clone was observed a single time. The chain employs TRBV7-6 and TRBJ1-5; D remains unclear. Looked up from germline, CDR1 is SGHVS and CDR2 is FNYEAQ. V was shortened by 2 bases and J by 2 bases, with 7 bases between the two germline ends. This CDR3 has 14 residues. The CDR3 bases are TGTGCCAGCAGCTTACAGGAAGGCAATCAGCCCCAGCATTTT. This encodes CASSLQEGNQPQHF.

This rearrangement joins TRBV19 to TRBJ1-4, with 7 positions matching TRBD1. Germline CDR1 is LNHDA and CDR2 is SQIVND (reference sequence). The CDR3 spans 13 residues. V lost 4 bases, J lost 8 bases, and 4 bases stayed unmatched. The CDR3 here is CASSNRDSEKLFF. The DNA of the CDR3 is TGTGCCAGTAGTAACCGGGACAGCGAAAAACTGTTTTTT. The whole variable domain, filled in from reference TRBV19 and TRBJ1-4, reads DGGITQSPKYLFRKEGQNVTLSCEQNLNHDAMYWYRQDPGQGLRLIYYSQIVNDFQKGDIAEGYSVSREKKESFPLTVTSAQKNPTAFYLCASSNRDSEKLFFGSGTQLSVL.

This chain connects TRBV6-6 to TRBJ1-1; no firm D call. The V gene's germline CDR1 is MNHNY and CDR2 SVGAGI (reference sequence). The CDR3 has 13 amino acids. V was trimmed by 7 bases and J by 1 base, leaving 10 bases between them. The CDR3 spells CASTSTPNTEAFF. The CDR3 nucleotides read TGTGCCAGCACTTCAACTCCGAACACTGAAGCTTTCTTT.

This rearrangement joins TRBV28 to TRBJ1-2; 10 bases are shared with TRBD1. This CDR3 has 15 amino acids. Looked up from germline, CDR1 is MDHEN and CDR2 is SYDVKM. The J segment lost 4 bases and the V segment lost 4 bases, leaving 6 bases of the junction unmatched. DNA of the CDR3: TGTGCCAGCAGTTCCCCCGGGACAGGGGTCTATGGCTACACCTTC. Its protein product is CASSSPGTGVYGYTF.

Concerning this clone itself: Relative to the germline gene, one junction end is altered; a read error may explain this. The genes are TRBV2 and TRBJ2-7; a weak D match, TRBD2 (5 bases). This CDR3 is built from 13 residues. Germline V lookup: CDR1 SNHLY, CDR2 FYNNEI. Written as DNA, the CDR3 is TGTGCCAGCACCCTACTAGGGTCCCACGAGCGGTACTTC. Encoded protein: CASTLLGSHERYF.

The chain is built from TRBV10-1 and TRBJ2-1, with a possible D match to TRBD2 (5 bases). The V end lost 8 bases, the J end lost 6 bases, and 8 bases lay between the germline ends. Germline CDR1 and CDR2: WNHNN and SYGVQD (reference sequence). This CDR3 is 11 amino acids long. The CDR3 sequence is CASAAGNEQFF. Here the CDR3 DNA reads TGCGCCAGCGCCGCGGGCAATGAGCAGTTCTTC.

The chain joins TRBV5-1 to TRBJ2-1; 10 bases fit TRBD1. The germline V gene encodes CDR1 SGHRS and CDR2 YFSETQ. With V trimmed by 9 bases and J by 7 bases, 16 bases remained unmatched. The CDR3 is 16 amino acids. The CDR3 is CATKTSRQGAINEQFF. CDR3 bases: TGCGCCACCAAAACCTCCAGACAGGGGGCAATTAATGAGCAGTTCTTC.

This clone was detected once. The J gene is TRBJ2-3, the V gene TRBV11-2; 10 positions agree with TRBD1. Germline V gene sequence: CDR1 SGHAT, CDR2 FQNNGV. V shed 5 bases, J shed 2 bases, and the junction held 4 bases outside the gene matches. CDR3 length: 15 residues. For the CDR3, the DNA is TGTGCCAGCAGCAAAGACAGGGGGCCCACAGATACGCAGTATTTT. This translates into CASSKDRGPTDTQYF. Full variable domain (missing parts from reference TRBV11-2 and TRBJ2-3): EAGVAQSPRYKIIEKRQSVAFWCNPISGHATLYWYQQILGQGPKLLIQFQNNGVVDDSQLPKDRFSAERLKGVDSTLKIQPAKLEDSAVYLCASSKDRGPTDTQYFGPGTRLTVL.

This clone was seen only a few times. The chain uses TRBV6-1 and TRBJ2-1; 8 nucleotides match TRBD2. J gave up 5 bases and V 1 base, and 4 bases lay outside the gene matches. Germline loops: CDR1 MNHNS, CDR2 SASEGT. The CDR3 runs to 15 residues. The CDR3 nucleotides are TGTGCCAGCAGTGAAGGGACTAGCACCCACAATGAGCAGTTCTTC. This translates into CASSEGTSTHNEQFF.

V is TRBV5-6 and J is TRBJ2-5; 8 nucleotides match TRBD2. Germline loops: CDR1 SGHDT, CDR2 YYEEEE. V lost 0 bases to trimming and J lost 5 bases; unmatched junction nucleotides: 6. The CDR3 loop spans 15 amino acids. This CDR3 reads CASSLARGGGETQYF. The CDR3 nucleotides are TGTGCCAGCAGCTTGGCCCGGGGGGGAGGGGAGACCCAGTACTTC.

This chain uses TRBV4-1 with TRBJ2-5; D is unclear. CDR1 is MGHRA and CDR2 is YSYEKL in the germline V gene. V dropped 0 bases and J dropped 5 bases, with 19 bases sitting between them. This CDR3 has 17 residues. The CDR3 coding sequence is TGCGCCAGCAGCCAAGAAGGAGCGAAACGCCCCTGGGAGACCCAGTACTTC. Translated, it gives CASSQEGAKRPWETQYF.